This T cell receptor beta chain appears in the sequencing data of a study of blood T cell repertoires in COVID-19. The CDR3 length is 17 residues. Unmatched junction bases numbered 14, after V lost 5 bases and J lost 5 bases. Germline-derived CDR1 and CDR2 are LNHDA and SQIVND (reference sequence). Repertoires were generated with immunoSEQ multiplex PCR, while TCRdb's copy carries only in-frame clones and drops some. The sample has 540,000 or so clones, roughly 89% seen once; the top ten hold roughly 7.3%. Followed longitudinally, the Seattle patients had been enrolled during active infection. This sequence originates from a woman aged 50 to 65 with COVID-19, enrolled during active disease. The chain has TRBV19 and TRBJ2-3; 9 bases map to TRBD2. Sequenced sample: peripheral blood. CDR3 nucleotides: TGTGCCAGTAGTTCTGCGGGTAGCGGGGGTGTAAGAGATACGCAGTATTTT. Protein: CASSSAGSGGVRDTQYF. The variable domain in full, with the rest retrieved from reference TRBV19 and TRBJ2-3, is DGGITQSPKYLFRKEGQNVTLSCEQNLNHDAMYWYRQDPGQGLRLIYYSQIVNDFQKGDIAEGYSVSREKKESFPLTVTSAQKNPTAFYLCASSSAGSGGVRDTQYFGPGTRLTVL.